This paragraph covers one T cell receptor beta chain sequence. The data stem from a study of T cell responses to AZD1222 COVID-19 vaccine. From germline, CDR1 is MNHEY and CDR2 SVGAGI. Deletions cut 3 bases from V and 7 bases from J, with 7 bases between. The CDR3 spans 11 residues. This table comes from immunoSEQ multiplex PCR, and its TCRdb copy is limited to in-frame clones, with some not included. The data hold some 96,000 clones, with approximately 84% observed a single time. This TCR came from an adult who received the AZD1222 COVID-19 vaccine. The chain combines TRBV6-5 with TRBJ2-7; D is ambiguous. The source was peripheral blood, collected 28 days after the second AZD1222 dose. The CDR3 region has the DNA TGTGCCAGCAGTTATGAACGGGAGCAGTACTTC. This codes for CASSYEREQYF.